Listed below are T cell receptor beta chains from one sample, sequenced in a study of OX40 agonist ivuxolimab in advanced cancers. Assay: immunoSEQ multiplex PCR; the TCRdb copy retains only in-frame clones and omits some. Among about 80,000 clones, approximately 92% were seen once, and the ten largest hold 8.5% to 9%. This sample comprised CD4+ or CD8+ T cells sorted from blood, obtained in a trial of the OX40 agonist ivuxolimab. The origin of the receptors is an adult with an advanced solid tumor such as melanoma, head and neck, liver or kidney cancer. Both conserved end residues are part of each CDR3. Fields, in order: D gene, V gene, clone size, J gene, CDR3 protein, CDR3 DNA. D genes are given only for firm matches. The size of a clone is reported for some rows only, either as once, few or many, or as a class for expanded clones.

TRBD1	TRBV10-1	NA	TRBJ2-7	CASSRSPGQGDEQYF	TGCGCCAGCAGTAGAAGCCCGGGACAGGGGGACGAGCAGTACTTC
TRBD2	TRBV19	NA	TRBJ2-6	CASSTGLAGGVSGANVLTF	TGTGCCAGTAGTACAGGACTAGCGGGGGGAGTCTCTGGGGCCAACGTCCTGACTTTC
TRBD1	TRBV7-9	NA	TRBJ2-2	CASSFPPGQGPGELFF	TGTGCCAGCAGCTTTCCCCCGGGACAGGGGCCCGGGGAGCTGTTTTTT
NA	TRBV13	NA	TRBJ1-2	CASSFGQERPYGYTF	TGTGCCAGCAGCTTTGGGCAGGAACGACCCTATGGCTACACCTTC
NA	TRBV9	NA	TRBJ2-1	CASSVGYNEQFF	TGTGCCAGCAGCGTAGGCTACAATGAGCAGTTCTTC
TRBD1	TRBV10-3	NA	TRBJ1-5	CATQAGGGTDSNQPQHF	TGTGCCACCCAAGCGGGCGGAGGGACAGATAGCAATCAGCCCCAGCATTTT
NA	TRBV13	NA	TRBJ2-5	CASSQAGKTQYF	TGTGCCAGCAGTCAAGCTGGGAAGACCCAGTACTTC
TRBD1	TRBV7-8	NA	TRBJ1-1	CASSFGTGANTEAFF	TGTGCCAGCAGCTTCGGGACAGGGGCGAACACTGAAGCTTTCTTT
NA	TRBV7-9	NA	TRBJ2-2	CASSLGGGNTGELFF	TGTGCCAGCAGCTTAGGTGGGGGGAACACCGGGGAGCTGTTTTTT
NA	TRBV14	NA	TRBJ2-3	CASSQLGFTDTQYF	TGTGCCAGCAGCCAACTAGGCTTCACAGATACGCAGTATTTT
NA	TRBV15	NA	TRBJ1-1	CATSRERSTEAFF	TGTGCCACCAGCAGAGAAAGGAGCACTGAAGCTTTCTTT
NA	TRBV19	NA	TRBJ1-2	CASSIQGSDYGYTF	TGTGCCAGTAGTATACAGGGCTCTGACTATGGCTACACCTTC
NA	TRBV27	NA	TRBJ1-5	CASSFGYSNQPQHF	TGTGCCAGCAGTTTCGGGTATAGCAATCAGCCCCAGCATTTT
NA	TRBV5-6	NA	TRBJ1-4	CASSSGARVEKLFF	TGTGCCAGCAGCTCCGGGGCCAGGGTTGAAAAACTGTTTTTT
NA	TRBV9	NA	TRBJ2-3	CASSVEVGSGTDTQYF	TGTGCCAGCAGCGTAGAGGTGGGCTCTGGCACAGATACGCAGTATTTT
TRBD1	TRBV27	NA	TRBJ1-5	CASNPGTGVGQPQHF	TGTGCCAGCAATCCCGGGACAGGGGTTGGACAGCCCCAGCATTTT
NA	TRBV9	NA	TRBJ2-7	CASSAGSSYEQYF	TGTGCCAGCAGCGCTGGATCCTCCTACGAGCAGTACTTC
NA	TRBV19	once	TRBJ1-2	CASGRGSNYGYTF	TGTGCCAGTGGGCGGGGTAGTAACTATGGCTACACCTTC
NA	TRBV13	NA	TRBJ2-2	CASSSPGLLFGELFF	TGTGCCAGCAGCTCGCCGGGGCTCCTATTTGGGGAGCTGTTTTTT
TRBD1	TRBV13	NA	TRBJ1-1	CASSFAWTGGENTEAFF	TGTGCCAGCAGTTTTGCTTGGACAGGGGGCGAGAACACTGAAGCTTTCTTT
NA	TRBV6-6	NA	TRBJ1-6	CASSSDSGITLHF	TGTGCCAGCAGTTCCGACAGTGGGATCACCCTCCACTTT
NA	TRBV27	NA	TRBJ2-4	CASWFSGSEYF	TGTGCCAGCTGGTTTAGTGGTTCAGAATACTTC
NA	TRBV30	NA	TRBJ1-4	CAWRVKEKLFF	TGTGCCTGGAGAGTCAAGGAAAAACTGTTTTTT
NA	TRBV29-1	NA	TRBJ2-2	CSVVGETGELFF	TGCAGCGTTGTGGGGGAAACCGGGGAGCTGTTTTTT
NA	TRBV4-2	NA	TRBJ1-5	CASSQNPQRSSNQPQHF	TGTGCCAGCAGCCAAAATCCTCAGAGGAGTAGCAATCAGCCCCAGCATTTT
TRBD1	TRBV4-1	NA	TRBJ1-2	CASSQAGGIDGYTF	TGCGCCAGCAGCCAAGCAGGGGGGATAGATGGCTACACCTTC
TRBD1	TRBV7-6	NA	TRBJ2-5	CASSPDKQGEETQYF	TGTGCCAGCAGCCCCGATAAACAGGGGGAAGAGACCCAGTACTTC
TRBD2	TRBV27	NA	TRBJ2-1	CASSPTSGGGNEQFF	TGTGCCAGCAGCCCGACTAGCGGGGGAGGGAATGAGCAGTTCTTC
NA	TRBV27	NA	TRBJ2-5	CASSLPPLGATQYF	TGTGCCAGCAGTTTGCCCCCTTTAGGCGCGACCCAGTACTTC
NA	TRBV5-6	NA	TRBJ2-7	CASSLEGYEVGYEQYF	TGTGCCAGCAGCTTGGAAGGCTATGAGGTAGGCTACGAGCAGTACTTC
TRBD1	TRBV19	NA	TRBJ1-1	CASKQGWYTEAFF	TGTGCCAGCAAACAGGGGTGGTACACTGAAGCTTTCTTT
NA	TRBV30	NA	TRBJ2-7	CAWSVAGYYEQYF	TGTGCCTGGAGTGTAGCAGGGTACTACGAGCAGTACTTC
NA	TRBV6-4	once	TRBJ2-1	CASSEGGPPTNNEQFF	TGTGCCAGCAGTGAGGGAGGCCCTCCCACAAACAATGAGCAGTTCTTC
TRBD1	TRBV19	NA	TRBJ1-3	CASSMTGNSGNTIYF	TGTGCCAGTAGTATGACAGGGAACTCTGGAAACACCATATATTTT
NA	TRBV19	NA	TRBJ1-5	CASSTAGLSNQPQHF	TGTGCCAGTAGTACTGCGGGGTTAAGCAATCAGCCCCAGCATTTT
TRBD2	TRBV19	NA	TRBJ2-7	CASSIVGRVALSDEQYF	TGTGCCAGTAGTATAGTGGGGAGGGTTGCCCTCAGCGACGAGCAGTACTTC
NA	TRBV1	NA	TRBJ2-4	CTSSQVGSGGRALAKNIQYF	TGCACCAGCAGCCAAGTAGGTAGCGGGGGGCGCGCTCTAGCCAAAAACATTCAGTACTTC
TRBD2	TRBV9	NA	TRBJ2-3	CASSVDPVGLAGDTDTQYF	TGTGCCAGCAGCGTAGATCCGGTGGGGCTAGCGGGAGACACAGATACGCAGTATTTT
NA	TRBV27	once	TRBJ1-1	CASSLVEGAEAFF	TGTGCCAGCAGTTTAGTCGAGGGGGCTGAAGCTTTCTTT
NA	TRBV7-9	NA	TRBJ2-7	CASSAGTYEQYF	TGTGCCAGCAGTGCTGGAACCTACGAGCAGTACTTC
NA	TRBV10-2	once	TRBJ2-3	CASSETGLITDTQYF	TGCGCCAGCAGTGAAACAGGGTTAATCACAGATACGCAGTATTTT
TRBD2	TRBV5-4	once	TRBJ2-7	CASRAAAGETYEQYF	TGTGCCAGCAGGGCCGCAGCGGGGGAAACTTACGAGCAGTACTTC
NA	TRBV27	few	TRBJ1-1	CASSLNPLHMNTEAFF	TGTGCCAGCAGTTTGAACCCCCTTCATATGAACACTGAAGCTTTCTTT
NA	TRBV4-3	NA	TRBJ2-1	CASSPEAGGEQFF	TGCGCCAGCAGCCCAGAAGCAGGCGGGGAGCAGTTCTTC
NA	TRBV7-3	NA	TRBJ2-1	CASSARDIYNEQFF	TGTGCCAGCAGCGCCAGGGATATCTACAATGAGCAGTTCTTC
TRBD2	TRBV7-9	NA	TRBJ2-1	CASSFPAGGHYNEQFF	TGTGCCAGCAGCTTCCCAGCGGGGGGGCACTACAATGAGCAGTTCTTC
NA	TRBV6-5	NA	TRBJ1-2	CASSHQGLGYGYTF	TGTGCCAGCAGTCACCAGGGGTTAGGATATGGCTACACCTTC
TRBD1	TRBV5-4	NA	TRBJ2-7	CASTTGTGFYEQYF	TGTGCCAGCACCACCGGGACAGGGTTTTACGAGCAGTACTTC
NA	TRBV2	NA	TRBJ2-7	CASIPPGDYEQYF	TGTGCCAGCATACCGCCCGGGGACTACGAGCAGTACTTC
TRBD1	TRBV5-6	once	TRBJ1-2	CASSLGGGGGYTF	TGTGCCAGCAGCTTAGGAGGGGGCGGTGGCTACACCTTC
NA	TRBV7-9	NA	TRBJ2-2	CASSSDRNTGELFF	TGTGCCAGCAGCTCAGACAGAAACACCGGGGAGCTGTTTTTT
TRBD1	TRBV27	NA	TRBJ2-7	CASSLGRGLHEQYF	TGTGCCAGCAGTTTGGGCAGGGGGTTGCACGAGCAGTACTTC
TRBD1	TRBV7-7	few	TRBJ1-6	CASSLTGGSPLHF	TGTGCTAGCAGTCTAACAGGGGGCTCACCCCTCCACTTT
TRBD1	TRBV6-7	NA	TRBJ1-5	CASSSKKDRAFSQPQHF	TGTGCCAGCAGTTCAAAAAAGGACAGGGCATTCAGTCAGCCCCAGCATTTT